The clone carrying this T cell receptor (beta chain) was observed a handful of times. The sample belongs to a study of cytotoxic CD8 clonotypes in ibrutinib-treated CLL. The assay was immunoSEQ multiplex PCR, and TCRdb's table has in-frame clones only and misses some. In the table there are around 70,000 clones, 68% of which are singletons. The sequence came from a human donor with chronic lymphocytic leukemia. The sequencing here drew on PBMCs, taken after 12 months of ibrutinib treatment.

The CDR3 sequence is CASSRRSGQDQPQHF. The CDR3, as DNA: TGTGCCAGCTCCCGGAGATCGGGGCAGGATCAGCCCCAGCATTTT. This chain links TRBV5-6 with TRBJ1-5; maybe TRBD1 (5 bases). Germline CDR1 and CDR2: SGHDT and YYEEEE. The CDR3 is 15 amino acids. The V gene lost 7 bases and the J gene lost 5 bases, with 19 bases spanning the gap. Full variable domain (outside the CDR3, taken from reference TRBV5-6 and TRBJ1-5): DAGVTQSPTHLIKTRGQQVTLRCSPKSGHDTVSWYQQALGQGPQFIFQYYEEEERQRGNFPDRFSGHQFPNYSSELNVNALLLGDSALYLCASSRRSGQDQPQHFGDGTRLSIL.